This is a list of T cell receptor beta chains from one sample in a study of blood T cell repertoires in COVID-19. TCRdb keeps only in-frame clones here, not all; method: immunoSEQ multiplex PCR. The sample carries around 130,000 clones, over 75% recorded once. Input material: peripheral blood. Receptor source: a man between 60 and 75 years old with active or convalescent COVID-19. CDR3s leave out the opening cysteine and the closing phenylalanine or tryptophan. Each record gives: D gene, V gene, CDR3 protein. D genes are given only for firm matches.

>TRBD1|TRBV7-6
ASSLRPGQGSYEQY
>TRBD1|TRBV5-6
ASSFIGQGEAF
>NA|TRBV12-3/TRBV12-4
ASSTGDDTEAF
>NA|TRBV4-1
ASSPPEGSGLTYEQY
>NA|TRBV3-1/TRBV3-2
ASSHSLTQY
>NA|TRBV18
ASFGGDTEAF
>TRBD1|TRBV25-1
ASSETGAVTDTQY
>NA|TRBV30
AWRPGGIAQHDTQETQY
>NA|TRBV4-2
ASSPSGGREKLF
>NA|TRBV7-2
ASSLGGVNYGYT
>TRBD2|TRBV27
ASSRAGKTGELF
>TRBD2|TRBV4-2
ASSQGEGGTDTQY
>NA|TRBV4-1
ASSPPSQVRSEKLF
>TRBD1|TRBV28
ASNPGGNYGYT
>TRBD2|TRBV7-2
ASSLARGAGGSYNEQF
>NA|TRBV3-1/TRBV3-2
ASSRQGNQPQH
>NA|TRBV3-1/TRBV3-2
ASSQGGYNEQF
>TRBD2|TRBV27
ASSSFGLAEETQY
>TRBD1|TRBV5-5
ASSNGDRNHEQY
>TRBD2|TRBV20-1
SASRVSGSVYEQY
>NA|TRBV21-1
ASSKILTGTVTDTQY
>TRBD1|TRBV7-2
ASSLAGTGSVFYGYT
>NA|TRBV2
ASRPTRREETQY
>NA|TRBV7-9
ASSLPGEGSGNTIY
>TRBD1|TRBV7-2
ASSADRDAEAF
>TRBD2|TRBV9
ASSAPGRAFEQY
>TRBD1|TRBV3-1/TRBV3-2
ASSHLKTGGLEKLF
>NA|TRBV3-1/TRBV3-2
ASSQRDFAF
>TRBD2|TRBV5-1
ASSKWTSGPYNEQF
>NA|TRBV12-3/TRBV12-4
ASSLVQEQY
>NA|TRBV1
TSSQEPGLTLQETQY
>NA|TRBV27
ASSLVVLDTQY
>NA|TRBV5-5
ASSLLGANTGELF
>TRBD1|TRBV7-2
ASSQGQPTGELF
>TRBD2|TRBV7-2
ASSTGLGAQY
>NA|TRBV21-1
ASSPGGDKKGYT
>TRBD2|TRBV18
ASSPGTSGRHNEQF
>NA|TRBV11-2
ASSSPRSLEQY
>NA|TRBV6-5
ASRGSGHNEQF
>TRBD1|TRBV27
ASSSRTGGYYTGELF
>NA|TRBV27
ASRSITGTGELF
>TRBD2|TRBV7-2
ASSLGTSGRMNEQY
>TRBD1|TRBV29-1
SAEDREETQY
>NA|TRBV19
ASSIGSRDNEQF
>NA|TRBV19
ASILRGAGEAF
>NA|TRBV4-3
ASSQGSLYNEQF
>TRBD1|TRBV5-5
ASSLWTGSNYGYT
>TRBD1|TRBV3-1/TRBV3-2
ASRFTGTGENGELF
>NA|TRBV27
ASSPRPGASGTYEQY
>NA|TRBV27
ASRPGAGNTIY
>NA|TRBV7-9
ASSLLVTDTQY
>TRBD1|TRBV11-2
ASSKRTGPNSPLH
>TRBD2|TRBV28
ASSLLLSGRTDTQY
>TRBD2|TRBV9
ASSVGLGTHEQY
>NA|TRBV6-5
ASSPGTYYEQY
>NA|TRBV11-3
ASSRDTGGNTEAF
>NA|TRBV6-5
ASKGRLRETQY
>TRBD1|TRBV27
ASTRQGRNTEAF
>TRBD2|TRBV5-4
ASSPRGGLAAYEQY
>NA|TRBV2
ANQGSTNEKLF